The clone carrying this TCR beta chain was observed many times. Its specificity is not known. The sample comes from a study of CD8+CD57+ T cells in acquired aplastic anemia. Study results and caveats: The study identified almost 30 CD8+ CDR3 sequences shared by patients and controls.

Genomic DNA constituted the template upon which TCR beta VDJ and CDR3 profiling was performed. TCRdb analysed the reads with MiXCR anew, one entry per CDR3 protein. The table has 400,000 to 450,000 distinct CDR3 sequences, approximately 70% seen once. This CDR3 is 13 amino acids long. CDR1 and CDR2 (germline): SGHNT, YYREEE (reference sequence). Trimming took 0 bases from V and 4 from J, leaving 7 bases between them. The rearrangement links TRBV5-4 to TRBJ2-5, with unresolved D. Sample: sorted CD4+, CD8+, or CD8+CD57+ T cells (not recorded which) from PBMCs. This TCR derives from a human donor in good health, serving as a control. This CDR3 reads CASSLEGIETQYF. The CDR3 DNA follows: TGTGCCAGCAGCTTGGAGGGCATAGAGACCCAGTACTTC.